The source of this T cell receptor (beta chain) is a study of blood T cell repertoires in COVID-19. The wider study: COVID-19 samples, acute and convalescent, were from the United States, Italy and Spain.

TCRdb keeps only in-frame clones here, not all; method: immunoSEQ multiplex PCR. Of fewer than 600,000 clones listed, 80% to 90% are singletons. This clone came up a few times. Other nucleotide sequences from this sample produce the same CDR3. V lost 5 bases, J lost 2 bases, and 6 bases lay in between. The CDR3 length is 12 residues. The germline V gene encodes CDR1 LNHDA and CDR2 SQIVND (reference sequence). The sequence derives from a man younger than 35 with COVID-19, enrolled during active disease. This sequence joins TRBV19 and TRBJ1-1; D is unresolved. The specimen was peripheral blood. The CDR3 DNA reads as TGTGCCAGTAGTGCGGGAAACACTGAAGCTTTCTTT. Its translation: CASSAGNTEAFF. The full variable domain, its missing parts supplied by reference TRBV19 and TRBJ1-1, is DGGITQSPKYLFRKEGQNVTLSCEQNLNHDAMYWYRQDPGQGLRLIYYSQIVNDFQKGDIAEGYSVSREKKESFPLTVTSAQKNPTAFYLCASSAGNTEAFFGQGTRLTVV.